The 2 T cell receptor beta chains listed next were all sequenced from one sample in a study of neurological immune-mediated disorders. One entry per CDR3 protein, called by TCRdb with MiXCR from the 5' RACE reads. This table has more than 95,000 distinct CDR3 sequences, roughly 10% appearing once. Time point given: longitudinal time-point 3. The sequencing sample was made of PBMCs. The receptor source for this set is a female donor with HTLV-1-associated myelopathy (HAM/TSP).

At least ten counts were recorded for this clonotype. The CDR3 DNA follows: TGTGCCAGCAGTTATTTGGGACGGATCTCCTACGAGCAGTACTTC. Protein product: CASSYLGRISYEQYF. The chain is built from TRBV6-6 and TRBJ2-7; the D call may be TRBD1 or TRBD2 (5 bases each). V gave up 3 bases and J gave up 0 bases, with 12 bases separating them. CDR3 length: 15 amino acids. Looked up from germline, CDR1 is MNHNY and CDR2 is SVGAGI (reference sequence).

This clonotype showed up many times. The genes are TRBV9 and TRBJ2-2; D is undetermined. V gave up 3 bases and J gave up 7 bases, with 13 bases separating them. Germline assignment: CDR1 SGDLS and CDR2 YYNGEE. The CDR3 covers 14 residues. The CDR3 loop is CASSAQGSSGELFF. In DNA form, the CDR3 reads TGTGCCAGCAGCGCCCAAGGAAGTAGCGGGGAGCTGTTTTTT.